Detailed here is one T cell receptor beta chain. This sample was taken from a study of blood T cells in healthy people across ages. For the second PCR, which ran for roughly 6 to 12 cycles, a sample-barcoded 5' primer and a J-beta primer mix were used. In TCRdb, the 5' RACE reads were re-called with MiXCR into one record per CDR3 protein. The table lists roughly 1.4 million distinct CDR3 sequences, around 59% of them singletons. CDR1 SGHAT and CDR2 FQDESV come from the germline V gene (reference sequence). Trimming took 1 base from V and 4 from J, leaving 10 bases between them. The length of the CDR3 is 14 residues. Isolation of PBMCs gave at least 7 million cells per sample.

The rearrangement links TRBV11-1 to TRBJ1-2, with a possible D match to TRBD1 (6 bases). Input material: blood. This TCR was recovered from a man younger than 35 in good health. The CDR3 DNA sequence: TGTGCCAGCAGCTTAGAGGACAGAAGCTATGGCTACACCTTC. It codes for CASSLEDRSYGYTF. Together with reference TRBV11-1 and TRBJ1-2, the CDR3 gives the full variable domain: EAEVAQSPRYKITEKSQAVAFWCDPISGHATLYWYRQILGQGPELLVQFQDESVVDDSQLPKDRFSAERLKGVDSTLKIQPAELGDSAMYLCASSLEDRSYGYTFGSGTRLTVV.